The clone carrying this T cell receptor (beta chain) was observed a single time. Its antigen remains unknown. This entry is derived from a study of Ad26.COV2.S vaccination and SARS-CoV-2 variants. The study's findings and limits: Vaccinees displayed broader spike-specific TCR repertoires than placebo recipients. In vaccinated individuals, spike-specific CD8+ and CD4+ T cell responses reportedly displayed substantial breadth.

TCRdb's table, derived via immunoSEQ multiplex PCR, lists solely in-frame clones and lacks some. Of 180,000 or so clones listed, approximately 90% were seen once; the top ten hold less than 6%. The source is a human donor who had recovered from COVID-19. The source was peripheral blood, collected after recovery from COVID-19.

The CDR3 nucleotides are TGTGCCAGCAGCCAAGATAAGGGCGGGAACTACGAGCAGTACTTC. It yields the protein CASSQDKGGNYEQYF. This chain uses TRBV4-2 with TRBJ2-7, with D tentatively TRBD2 (6 bases). Per the germline V gene, CDR1 is LGHNA and CDR2 is YNFKEQ. Trimming shortened V by 0 bases and J by 3 bases, and 12 bases separated the two germline ends. This CDR3 spans 15 amino acids.